This TCR beta chain was recorded in a study of OX40 agonist ivuxolimab in advanced cancers. Study details: Dose-escalation patients were diagnosed with hepatocellular carcinoma, melanoma, renal cell cancer or head and neck cancer.

Looked up from germline, CDR1 is SGHTA and CDR2 is FQGNSA. V lost 5 bases to trimming and J lost 0 bases; unmatched junction nucleotides: 4. This CDR3 has 15 amino acids. Some clones are missing from TCRdb's copy, which holds only in-frame ones; the method was immunoSEQ multiplex PCR. Of around 100,000 clones in the sample, 89% were seen once. In the case of this clone: Its specificity is unknown.

Broader study findings: In the 0.1 to 3.0 mg/kg range, CD4+ and CD8+ blood T cells had expanded clonally by week 6. Clonal expansion in partial responders at 0.1-3.0 mg/kg ranked among the lowest.

Researchers took blood at baseline, on cycle 4 day 1, and on cycle 7 day 1. The sample in question was CD4+ or CD8+ T cells sorted from blood, obtained in a trial of the OX40 agonist ivuxolimab. This receptor was obtained from an adult with an advanced solid tumor such as melanoma, head and neck, liver or kidney cancer. The chain uses TRBV7-2 and TRBJ2-1; 7 nucleotides agree with TRBD1. This CDR3 is CASSGDRASYNEQFF. The CDR3 DNA follows: TGTGCCAGCAGCGGAGACAGGGCCTCCTACAATGAGCAGTTCTTC.